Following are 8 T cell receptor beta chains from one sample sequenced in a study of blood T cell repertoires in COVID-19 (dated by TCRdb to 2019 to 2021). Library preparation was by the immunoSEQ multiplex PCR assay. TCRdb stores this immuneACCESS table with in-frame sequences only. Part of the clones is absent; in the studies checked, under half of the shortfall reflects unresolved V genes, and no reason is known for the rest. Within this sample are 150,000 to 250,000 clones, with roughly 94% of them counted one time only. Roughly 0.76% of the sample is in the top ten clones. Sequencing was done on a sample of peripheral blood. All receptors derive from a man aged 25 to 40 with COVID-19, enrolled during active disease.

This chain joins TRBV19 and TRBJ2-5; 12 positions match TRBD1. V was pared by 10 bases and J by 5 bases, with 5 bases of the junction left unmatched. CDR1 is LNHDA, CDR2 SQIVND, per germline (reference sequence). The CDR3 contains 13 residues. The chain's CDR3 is CATRDRGRETQYF. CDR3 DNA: TGTGCCACTCGGGACAGGGGGCGGGAGACCCAGTACTTC. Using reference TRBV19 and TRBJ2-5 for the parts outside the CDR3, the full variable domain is DGGITQSPKYLFRKEGQNVTLSCEQNLNHDAMYWYRQDPGQGLRLIYYSQIVNDFQKGDIAEGYSVSREKKESFPLTVTSAQKNPTAFYLCATRDRGRETQYFGPGTRLLVL.

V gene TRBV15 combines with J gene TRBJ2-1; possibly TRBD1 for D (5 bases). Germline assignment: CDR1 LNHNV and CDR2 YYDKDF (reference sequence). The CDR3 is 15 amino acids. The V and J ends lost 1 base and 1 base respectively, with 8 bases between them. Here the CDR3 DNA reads TGTGCCACCAGCAGAGGACAGTATTCCTACAATGAGCAGTTCTTC. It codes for CATSRGQYSYNEQFF. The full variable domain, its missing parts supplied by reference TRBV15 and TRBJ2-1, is DAMVIQNPRYQVTQFGKPVTLSCSQTLNHNVMYWYQQKSSQAPKLLFHYYDKDFNNEADTPDNFQSRRPNTSFCFLDIRSPGLGDTAMYLCATSRGQYSYNEQFFGPGTRLTVL.

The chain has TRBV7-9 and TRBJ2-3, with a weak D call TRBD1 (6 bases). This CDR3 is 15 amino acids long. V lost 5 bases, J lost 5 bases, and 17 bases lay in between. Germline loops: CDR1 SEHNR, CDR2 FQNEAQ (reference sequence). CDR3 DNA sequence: TGTGCCAGCAGCCCCCAGGGGCCGGGGAAAGATACGCAGTATTTT. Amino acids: CASSPQGPGKDTQYF.

The CDR3 DNA reads TGTGCCAGCAGCGGTCACGGGGGGCGCGGGGGCAATCAGCCCCAGCATTTT. Residues: CASSGHGGRGGNQPQHF. V is TRBV7-9 and J is TRBJ1-5; possibly TRBD1 for D (6 bases). This CDR3 is 17 amino acids long. V lost 5 bases and J lost 2, with 19 bases in between. Per the germline V gene, CDR1 is SEHNR and CDR2 is FQNEAQ (reference sequence).

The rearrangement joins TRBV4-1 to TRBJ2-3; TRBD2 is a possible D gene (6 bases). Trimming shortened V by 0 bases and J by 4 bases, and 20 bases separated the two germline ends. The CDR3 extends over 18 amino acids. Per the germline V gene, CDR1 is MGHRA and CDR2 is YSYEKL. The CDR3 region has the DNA TGCGCCAGCAGCCAAGACACAGAGTTCACCCGGAGGGCAGATACGCAGTATTTT. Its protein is CASSQDTEFTRRADTQYF.

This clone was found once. Written as DNA, the CDR3 is TGTGCCAGCAGCCAGTTTGGCAGGGGGCTGGAAAAACTGTTTTTT. Its translation is CASSQFGRGLEKLFF. The chain has TRBV3-1 (or the pseudogene TRBV3-2) and TRBJ1-4; 8 bases map to TRBD1. There are 15 residues in the CDR3. Trimming removed 3 bases from V and 8 bases from J; junction bases left unmatched: 8. Germline V gene sequence: CDR1 LGHDT, CDR2 YNNKEL (reference sequence).

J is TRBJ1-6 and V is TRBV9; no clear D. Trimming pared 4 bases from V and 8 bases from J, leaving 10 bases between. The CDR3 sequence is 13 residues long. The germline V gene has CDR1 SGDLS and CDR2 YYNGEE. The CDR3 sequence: CASSPNRDSPLHF. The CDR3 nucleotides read TGTGCCAGCAGCCCCAACCGGGATTCACCCCTCCACTTT.

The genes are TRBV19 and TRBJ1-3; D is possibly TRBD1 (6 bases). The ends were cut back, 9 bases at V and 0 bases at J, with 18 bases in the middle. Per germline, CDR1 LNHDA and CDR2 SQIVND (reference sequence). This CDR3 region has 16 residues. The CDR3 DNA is TGTGCCAGCGGGAACAGGGACTATTACTCTGGAAACACCATATATTTT. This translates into CASGNRDYYSGNTIYF.